The 2 T cell receptor beta chains reported below all come from one sample, sequenced in a study of OX40 agonist ivuxolimab in advanced cancers. TCRdb keeps only in-frame clones here, not all; method: immunoSEQ multiplex PCR. The top ten clones hold approximately 19% of a sample with about 29,000 clones, approximately 86% of them seen once. The input for sequencing was CD4+ or CD8+ T cells sorted from blood, taken in a trial of the OX40 agonist ivuxolimab. Every receptor here comes from an adult with an advanced solid tumor such as melanoma, head and neck, liver or kidney cancer.

The chain has TRBV27 and TRBJ2-5; D unclear. The CDR3 consists of 9 residues. Germline-derived CDR1 and CDR2 are MNHEY and SMNVEV (reference sequence). Deletions cut 11 bases from V and 5 bases from J, with 6 bases between. The CDR3 DNA reads as TGTGCCGTCGGGGAGACCCAGTACTTC. Its translation: CAVGETQYF.

The genes are TRBV19 and TRBJ2-3; no definite D call. Germline V CDR1 and CDR2: LNHDA, SQIVND (reference sequence). Between the trimmed V and J ends, which lost 1 base and 6 bases, there was a span of 8 bases. The CDR3 extends over 13 amino acids. The CDR3 DNA reads TGTGCCAGTAGTATAGGGGCCGGGGATACGCAGTATTTT. It is translated as CASSIGAGDTQYF.